The clone carrying this TCR beta chain was recorded only once. The data were produced by immunoSEQ multiplex PCR, yet TCRdb's version contains in-frame clones alone and is incomplete. The sample records about 2 million clones, roughly 94% being singletons. This sample was taken from a study of shared clonotypes between healthy human individuals. It was CD45RO-negative cells, positively selected for CCR7, that made up naive CD8 cells, with terminally differentiated effector memory CD45RA+ cells excluded. CDR1 and CDR2 (germline): SGDLS, YYNGEE. This CDR3 region has 13 residues. V was trimmed by 1 base and J by 4 bases, leaving 8 bases between them.

The specimen sequenced was naive CD8+ T cells sorted from blood. V is TRBV9 and J is TRBJ1-1; D call uncertain. This TCR came from a man aged 18 to 29 in good health. CDR3 region: CASSVMWGTEAFF. For the CDR3, the DNA is TGTGCCAGCAGCGTAATGTGGGGCACTGAAGCTTTCTTT.